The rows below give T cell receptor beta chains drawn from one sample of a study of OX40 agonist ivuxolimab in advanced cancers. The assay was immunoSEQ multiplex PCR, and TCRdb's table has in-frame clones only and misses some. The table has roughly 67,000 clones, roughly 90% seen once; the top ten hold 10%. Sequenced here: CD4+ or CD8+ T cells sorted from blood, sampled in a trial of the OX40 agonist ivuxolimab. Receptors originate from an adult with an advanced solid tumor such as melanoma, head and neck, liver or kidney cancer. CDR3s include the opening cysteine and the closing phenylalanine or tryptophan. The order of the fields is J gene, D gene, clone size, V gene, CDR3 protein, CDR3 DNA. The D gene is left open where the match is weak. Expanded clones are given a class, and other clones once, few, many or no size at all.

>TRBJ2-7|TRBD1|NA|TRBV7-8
CASTVDRAWEQYF
TGTGCCAGCACCGTGGACAGGGCTTGGGAGCAGTACTTC
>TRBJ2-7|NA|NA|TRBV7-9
CASSDYDEQYF
TGTGCCAGCAGCGATTATGACGAGCAGTACTTC
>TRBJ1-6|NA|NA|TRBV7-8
CASTLTPGSSNSPLHF
TGTGCCAGCACCTTAACCCCCGGATCTTCGAATTCACCCCTCCACTTT
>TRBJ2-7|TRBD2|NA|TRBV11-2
CASSLGGTFEEQYF
TGTGCCAGCAGCTTGGGGGGGACCTTCGAAGAGCAGTACTTC
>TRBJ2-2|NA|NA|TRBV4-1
CASSRQATPGELFF
TGCGCCAGCTCGCGACAGGCGACCCCCGGGGAGCTGTTTTTT
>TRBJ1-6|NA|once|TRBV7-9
CASSLGQNNSPLHF
TGTGCCAGCAGCTTAGGACAGAATAATTCACCCCTCCACTTT
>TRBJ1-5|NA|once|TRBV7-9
CASSSYNQPQHF
TGTGCCAGCAGTTCCTACAATCAGCCCCAGCATTTT
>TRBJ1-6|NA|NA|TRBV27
CASSSQGVVDNSPLHF
TGTGCCAGCAGCAGCCAGGGAGTAGTAGACAATTCACCCCTCCACTTT
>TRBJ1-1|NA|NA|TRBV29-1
CSVEEGPSTEAFF
TGCAGCGTGGAGGAGGGGCCCAGCACTGAAGCTTTCTTT
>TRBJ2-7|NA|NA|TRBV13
CASSPEDKPGTYEQYF
TGTGCCAGCAGCCCAGAGGACAAACCTGGCACCTACGAGCAGTACTTC
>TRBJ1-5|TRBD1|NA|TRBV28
CATGRDRGFNSNQPQHF
TGTGCTACCGGCCGGGACAGGGGGTTTAATAGCAATCAGCCCCAGCATTTT
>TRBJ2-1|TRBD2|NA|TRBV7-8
CASSLYRRGGSYNEQFF
TGTGCCAGCAGCTTATACCGGCGGGGGGGCTCCTACAATGAGCAGTTCTTC
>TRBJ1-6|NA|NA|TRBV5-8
CASNGGGWPPLHF
TGTGCCAGCAACGGGGGGGGTTGGCCACCCCTCCACTTT
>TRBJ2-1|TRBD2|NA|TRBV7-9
CASSPPTTRGANNEQFF
TGTGCCAGCAGCCCCCCGACTACGCGGGGGGCTAACAATGAGCAGTTCTTC
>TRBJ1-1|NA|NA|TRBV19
CASSPARSGNTEAFF
TGTGCCAGTAGTCCAGCGAGATCGGGAAACACTGAAGCTTTCTTT
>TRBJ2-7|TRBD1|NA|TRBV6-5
CASSYSTGGDEQYF
TGTGCCAGCAGTTACTCGACAGGGGGGGACGAGCAGTACTTC
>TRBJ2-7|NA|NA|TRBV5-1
CASSLAGNPVSYEQYF
TGCGCCAGCAGCTTGGCCGGCAACCCGGTTTCCTACGAGCAGTACTTC
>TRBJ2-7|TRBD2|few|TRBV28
CASSWTSAHEQYF
TGTGCCAGCAGTTGGACTAGCGCCCACGAGCAGTACTTC
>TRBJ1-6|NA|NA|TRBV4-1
CARDPNSWRARRDSPLHF
TGCGCCAGAGACCCAAACTCCTGGAGGGCAAGGAGGGATTCACCCCTCCACTTT
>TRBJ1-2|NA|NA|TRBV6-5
CASSYSRSGGADYTF
TGTGCCAGCAGTTACTCGCGTTCTGGGGGCGCCGACTACACCTTC
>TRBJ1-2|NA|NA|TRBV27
CASSFGQNYGYTF
TGTGCCAGCAGTTTCGGACAGAACTATGGCTACACCTTC
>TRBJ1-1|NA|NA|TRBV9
CASSAAGGLSTEAFF
TGTGCCAGCAGCGCGGCGGGGGGGTTGAGCACTGAAGCTTTCTTT
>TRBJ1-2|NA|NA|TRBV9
CASSVGGNTDRLHGYTF
TGTGCCAGCAGCGTAGGTGGCAATACCGACAGGTTACATGGCTACACCTTC
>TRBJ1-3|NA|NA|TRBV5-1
CASSFLGGPRNTIYF
TGCGCCAGCAGCTTCCTCGGGGGCCCTAGAAACACCATATATTTT
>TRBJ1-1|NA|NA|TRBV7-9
CASSLEEGPNTEAFF
TGTGCCAGCAGCTTAGAGGAGGGGCCGAACACTGAAGCTTTCTTT
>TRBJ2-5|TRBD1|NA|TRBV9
CASSEPRQGVQETQYF
TGTGCCAGCAGCGAGCCCCGACAGGGGGTCCAAGAGACCCAGTACTTC
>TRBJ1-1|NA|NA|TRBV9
CASSVVAGGTEAFF
TGTGCCAGCAGCGTAGTTGCGGGGGGCACTGAAGCTTTCTTT
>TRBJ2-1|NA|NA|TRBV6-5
CASSWYGGYNEQFF
TGTGCCAGCAGTTGGTACGGGGGTTACAATGAGCAGTTCTTC